Listed below are T cell receptor beta chains from one sample, sequenced in a study of CD8+ T cells in alopecia areata. Data came from immunoSEQ multiplex PCR; TCRdb stores just in-frame clones and leaves some out. The top ten hold about 1.5% of the sample, which has roughly 200,000 clones, roughly 60% seen once. This material consisted of CD4+ T cells sorted from blood, taken at week 0. The receptors come from a human donor with alopecia areata. The CDR3 runs from the conserved cysteine through the conserved F or W. A D gene is named only where the DNA matches it firmly. Clone size is shown for a subset of rows, as once, few, many or a class of expanded clone.

size	D	V	J	DNA	CDR3
NA	TRBD1	TRBV4-3	TRBJ2-7	TGCGCCAGCAGCCAAGGTGGGACAGGGATCTACGAGCAGTACTTC	CASSQGGTGIYEQYF
few	NA	TRBV2	TRBJ2-3	TGTGCCAGCGGATGGACAGCGGAGTACCCCTCAGATACGCAGTATTTT	CASGWTAEYPSDTQYF
NA	NA	TRBV2	TRBJ1-6	TGTGCCAGCAGTCAGACAGTAACCAGGCCACCCCTCCACTTT	CASSQTVTRPPLHF
NA	NA	TRBV2	TRBJ2-7	TGTGCCAGCAGTGCGGGGATCGAGCAGTACTTC	CASSAGIEQYF
NA	NA	TRBV9	TRBJ2-5	TGTGCCAGCAGCGTAGGTCCGGGGGCCCCTGGAGAGACCCAGTACTTC	CASSVGPGAPGETQYF
few	TRBD1	TRBV5-1	TRBJ2-3	TGCGCCAGCAGCCTTGACAGGGGGCTTTCAGATACGCAGTATTTT	CASSLDRGLSDTQYF
NA	NA	TRBV25-1	TRBJ1-1	TGTGCCAGCAGTGAACGCGGGAACACTGAAGCTTTCTTT	CASSERGNTEAFF
NA	TRBD2	TRBV10-3	TRBJ2-1	TGTGCCATCAGTGAGTCAGCGGGGGCCTACAATGAGCAGTTCTTC	CAISESAGAYNEQFF
NA	NA	TRBV7-8	TRBJ2-7	TGTGCCAGCAGCTTTCCTGGTGACACAAGAGAGCAGTACTTC	CASSFPGDTREQYF
few	NA	TRBV5-6	TRBJ1-4	TGTGCCAGCAGGCGGCTAGATGCCTCGGGCCCTGAAAAACTGTTTTTT	CASRRLDASGPEKLFF
once	NA	TRBV29-1	TRBJ2-5	TGCAGCGTCGGTCTAACCTTTGGAGAGACCCAGTACTTC	CSVGLTFGETQYF
NA	NA	TRBV2	TRBJ1-5	TGTGCCAGCAGCGCCGATGGGGGCAATCAGCCCCAGCATTTT	CASSADGGNQPQHF
NA	NA	TRBV5-4	TRBJ1-6	TGTGCCAGCAGCTTCTCACAGAATAATTCACCCCTCCACTTT	CASSFSQNNSPLHF
NA	NA	TRBV15	TRBJ1-2	TGTGCCACCAGCAGAGATTTTGCAGGGTTAGCCAATGGCTACACCTTC	CATSRDFAGLANGYTF
NA	TRBD2	TRBV11-2	TRBJ2-7	TGTGCCAGCAGCCGCCCAGCGGGGAACCCCCGCTCCTACGAGCAGTACTTC	CASSRPAGNPRSYEQYF
NA	NA	TRBV30	TRBJ1-2	TGTGCCTGGACCCGGACAACTAACTATGGCTACACCTTC	CAWTRTTNYGYTF
NA	NA	TRBV29-1	TRBJ1-5	TGCAGCGCTGGACAGAGCAATCAGCCCCAGCATTTT	CSAGQSNQPQHF
NA	NA	TRBV15	TRBJ1-1	TGTGCCACCAGCAGAGATAGGGGGTCGAACACTGAAGCTTTCTTT	CATSRDRGSNTEAFF
NA	NA	TRBV27	TRBJ2-5	TGTGCCAGCAGTTTTAGGATCCAAGAGACCCAGTACTTC	CASSFRIQETQYF
NA	TRBD1	TRBV29-1	TRBJ1-1	TGCAGCGTTATCTCACAGGGGGCAACTGAAGCTTTCTTT	CSVISQGATEAFF
NA	NA	TRBV7-2	TRBJ1-1	TGTGCCAGCAGCTTAGGCCCGGGGAACACTGAAGCTTTCTTT	CASSLGPGNTEAFF
NA	NA	TRBV15	TRBJ1-4	TGTGCCACCAGCAGAGATGGGAACAGGGAAAAACTGTTTTTT	CATSRDGNREKLFF
few	TRBD1	TRBV6-5	TRBJ2-7	TGTGCCAGCAGTTACGGACAGGGGGTGTACGAGCAGTACTTC	CASSYGQGVYEQYF
few	TRBD1	TRBV5-6	TRBJ2-3	TGTGCCAGCAGCCCACGGCAGGGGGTGACAGATACGCAGTATTTT	CASSPRQGVTDTQYF
once	TRBD1	TRBV30	TRBJ1-5	TGTGCCTGGAGTGTACGACAGGGTCATCAGCCCCAGCATTTT	CAWSVRQGHQPQHF
NA	NA	TRBV4-1	TRBJ2-3	TGCGCCAGCAGCCAAGGGCTGAGCCCACAGGATACGCAGTATTTT	CASSQGLSPQDTQYF
NA	NA	TRBV29-1	TRBJ1-2	TGCAGCGGGCAAAGGGAGGACTATGGCTACACCTTC	CSGQREDYGYTF
NA	NA	TRBV30	TRBJ1-4	TGTGCCTGGAGTCGAGCTGGTGGAAGCGGACCGGCGCAAAAACTGTTTTTT	CAWSRAGGSGPAQKLFF
NA	TRBD2	TRBV5-1	TRBJ2-1	TGCGCCAGCAGCTTGGAGACTAGCGGGCCTCGGAATGAGCAGTTCTTC	CASSLETSGPRNEQFF
few	NA	TRBV4-3	TRBJ1-2	TGCGCCAGCAGCCACCTAAATCCTCAGGGGAATGGCTACACCTTC	CASSHLNPQGNGYTF
few	NA	TRBV19	TRBJ2-4	TGTGCCAGTAGTCCCAGTGAAAACATTCAGTACTTC	CASSPSENIQYF
NA	NA	TRBV4-3	TRBJ2-1	TGCGCCAGCAGCTATGGAGGGTCAGGTAACAATGAGCAGTTCTTC	CASSYGGSGNNEQFF
few	NA	TRBV6-1	TRBJ2-1	TGTGCCAGCAAAAGACGGGATAGCCTGTTCTTC	CASKRRDSLFF
few	TRBD1	TRBV30	TRBJ2-7	TGTGCCTGGAGAGGGGGCGCCTACGAGCAGTACTTC	CAWRGGAYEQYF
NA	TRBD1	TRBV29-1	TRBJ1-4	TGCAGCGCCGGGGACAGGGCAACTAATGAAAAACTGTTTTTT	CSAGDRATNEKLFF
NA	NA	TRBV7-3	TRBJ2-1	TGTGCCAGCAGCTTGGGTCTAGCGAAGAACAATGAGCAGTTCTTC	CASSLGLAKNNEQFF
NA	TRBD1	TRBV29-1	TRBJ1-1	TGCAGCGTTGACCAGGGGGCGGGCACTGAAGCTTTCTTT	CSVDQGAGTEAFF
NA	NA	TRBV10-3	TRBJ2-6	TGTGCCATCAGCGTGGAGGCCAACGTCCTGACTTTC	CAISVEANVLTF
NA	NA	TRBV6-6	TRBJ1-5	TGTGCCAGCAGATGGCCGGGGACGTCGAGCAATCAGCCCCAGCATTTT	CASRWPGTSSNQPQHF